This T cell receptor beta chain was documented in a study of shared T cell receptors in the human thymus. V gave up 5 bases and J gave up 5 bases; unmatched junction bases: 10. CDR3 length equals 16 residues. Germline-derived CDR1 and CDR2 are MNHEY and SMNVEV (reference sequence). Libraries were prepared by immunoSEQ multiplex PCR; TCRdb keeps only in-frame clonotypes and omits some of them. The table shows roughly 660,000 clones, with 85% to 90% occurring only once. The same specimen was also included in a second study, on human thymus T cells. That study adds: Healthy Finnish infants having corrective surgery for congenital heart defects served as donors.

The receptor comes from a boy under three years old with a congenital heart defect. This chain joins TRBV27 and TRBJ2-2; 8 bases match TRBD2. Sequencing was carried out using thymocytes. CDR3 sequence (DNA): TGTGCCAGCAGTCCCCTAGCGGGCCCGGGGACCGGGGAGCTGTTTTTT. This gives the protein CASSPLAGPGTGELFF.